The rows below give T cell receptor beta chains drawn from one sample of a study of OX40 agonist ivuxolimab in advanced cancers. Repertoires were generated with immunoSEQ multiplex PCR, while TCRdb's copy carries only in-frame clones and drops some. The repertoire holds about 94,000 clones, with over 75% as singletons. Sequenced material: CD4+ or CD8+ T cells sorted from blood, taken in a trial of the OX40 agonist ivuxolimab. Every receptor here comes from an adult with an advanced solid tumor such as melanoma, head and neck, liver or kidney cancer. The CDR3 runs from the conserved cysteine through the conserved F or W. The order of the fields is J gene, V gene, D gene, clone size, CDR3 DNA, CDR3 protein. D genes are given only for firm matches. The size entry is marked missing in some rows and otherwise reads once, few, many or a size class.

TRBJ1-3,TRBV2,NA,NA,TGTGCCACCAGACGGCTCTCTGGAAACACCATATATTTT,CATRRLSGNTIYF
TRBJ1-4,TRBV10-3,TRBD1,NA,TGTGCCATCAGTGAGTCCCCGGACAGGCATAATGAAAAACTGTTTTTT,CAISESPDRHNEKLFF
TRBJ2-1,TRBV6-5,TRBD2,once,TGTGCCAGCATTCGGGGGGGCTCCTACAATGAGCAGTTCTTC,CASIRGGSYNEQFF
TRBJ2-1,TRBV7-8,NA,NA,TGTGCCAGCAGCCGGACGGGAGTCCGCATCTACAATGAGCAGTTCTTC,CASSRTGVRIYNEQFF
TRBJ2-7,TRBV5-6,NA,once,TGTGCCAGCAGCTTGCCGGGCGAGCAGTACTTC,CASSLPGEQYF
TRBJ2-7,TRBV29-1,NA,NA,TGCAGCGTCTTGACGAACGAGCAGTACTTC,CSVLTNEQYF
TRBJ2-3,TRBV10-2,NA,NA,TGCGCCAGCAGTGTCCCTCGGGATACGCAGTATTTT,CASSVPRDTQYF
TRBJ2-2,TRBV19,TRBD1,NA,TGTGCCACTGGAAGGGGGACAGGGGTAACCGGGGAGCTGTTTTTT,CATGRGTGVTGELFF
TRBJ2-7,TRBV5-1,TRBD1,NA,TGCGCCAGCGGGCCCGGGACAGGGTACGAGCAGTACTTC,CASGPGTGYEQYF
TRBJ2-3,TRBV6-4,NA,NA,TGTGCCAGCAGTGCGCTAGCGTCGACAGTCACAGATACGCAGTATTTT,CASSALASTVTDTQYF
TRBJ2-1,TRBV10-1,NA,once,TGCGCCAGCAGGTCAAGGGCTGGGGGTGAGCAGTTCTTC,CASRSRAGGEQFF
TRBJ1-1,TRBV18,NA,NA,TGTGCCAGCTCACCTATGAGTGGGAACACTGAAGCTTTCTTT,CASSPMSGNTEAFF
TRBJ1-1,TRBV6-5,NA,once,TGTGCCAGCAGTCTATACACTGAAGCTTTCTTT,CASSLYTEAFF
TRBJ1-5,TRBV7-8,NA,NA,TGTGCCAGCAGCCCCGATAGCAATCAGCCCCAGCATTTT,CASSPDSNQPQHF
TRBJ1-6,TRBV7-9,TRBD1,NA,TGTGCCAGCGACTTGGGGACAGGGGATAATTCACCCCTCCACTTT,CASDLGTGDNSPLHF
TRBJ1-1,TRBV21-1,NA,NA,TGTGCCAGCAGCAAAGGGGCTGTGAGTGAAGCTTTCTTT,CASSKGAVSEAFF
TRBJ2-1,TRBV19,NA,NA,TGTGCCAGTAGTGACCGGGACCGCAATGAGCAGTTCTTC,CASSDRDRNEQFF
TRBJ1-1,TRBV10-3,NA,NA,TGTGCCACCGGAGTATTGGACACTGAAGCTTTCTTT,CATGVLDTEAFF
TRBJ1-1,TRBV7-2,TRBD1,NA,TGTGCCAGCAGCTACGACAGGGGCGGGACCACTGAAGCTTTCTTT,CASSYDRGGTTEAFF
TRBJ2-5,TRBV19,TRBD2,few,TGTGCCAGTAGCGGGGGGATTTGGCAAGAGACCCAGTACTTC,CASSGGIWQETQYF
TRBJ1-1,TRBV11-2,TRBD1,once,TGTGCCAGCAGCTCATTGACAGGGGCCCGTCCTTACACTGAAGCTTTCTTT,CASSSLTGARPYTEAFF
TRBJ2-7,TRBV4-3,NA,few,TGCGCCAGCAGCCAACGAGCAGGGGCCTACGAGCAGTACTTC,CASSQRAGAYEQYF
TRBJ2-1,TRBV9,TRBD2,NA,TGTGCCAGCAACCCCGGGACTAGAATCGAGCAGTTCTTC,CASNPGTRIEQFF
TRBJ2-7,TRBV10-3,NA,NA,TGTGCCACTTCGCCTGGGGGGAGCTCCTACGAGCAGTACTTC,CATSPGGSSYEQYF
TRBJ2-2,TRBV6-4,NA,NA,TGTGCCAGCTCGATCTATGGTGGCACCGGGGAGCTGTTTTTT,CASSIYGGTGELFF
TRBJ1-1,TRBV7-9,NA,few,TGTGCCAGCAGCTCGGGTACCCGTGAAGCTTTCTTT,CASSSGTREAFF
TRBJ2-2,TRBV5-6,TRBD2,NA,TGTGCCAGCAGCTTGGCCGGACTAGCGGCGAACACCGGGGAGCTGTTTTTT,CASSLAGLAANTGELFF
TRBJ1-4,TRBV19,NA,NA,TGTGCCAGTACCCCCGGCGGACCCGGGGATGAAAAACTGTTTTTT,CASTPGGPGDEKLFF
TRBJ2-2,TRBV7-9,TRBD1,NA,TGTGCCAGCAGCTCGATTTTGGGACAGGGGGCCGGGGAGCTGTTTTTT,CASSSILGQGAGELFF
TRBJ1-1,TRBV9,NA,NA,TGTGCCAGCAGCGTAGCTTCCGCGGGGTTTGGGGCCACTGAAGCTTTCTTT,CASSVASAGFGATEAFF
TRBJ1-2,TRBV11-2,NA,NA,TGTGCCAGCAGCCCTGGGGACGTCCCCTACTATGGCTACACCTTC,CASSPGDVPYYGYTF
TRBJ2-3,TRBV6-1,NA,NA,TGTGCCAGAGGTTCGAGGGATAGCACAGATACGCAGTATTTT,CARGSRDSTDTQYF
TRBJ1-4,TRBV19,NA,NA,TGTGCCAGTAGTATGCAGGGCGCAGGGAGTGAAAAACTGTTTTTT,CASSMQGAGSEKLFF
TRBJ2-2,TRBV30,NA,NA,TGTGCCTGGAGTGTCGGAGGCCGAGGGGCCGGGGAGCTGTTTTTT,CAWSVGGRGAGELFF
TRBJ1-5,TRBV6-6,NA,NA,TGTGCCAGCAGTTCTGGGTATAGCAATCAGCCCCAGCATTTT,CASSSGYSNQPQHF
TRBJ2-5,TRBV11-2,NA,NA,TGTGCCAGCAGCTACCGCCGCCTTAGCGGAACGTACCAAGAGACCCAGTACTTC,CASSYRRLSGTYQETQYF
TRBJ1-6,TRBV19,NA,NA,TGTGCCAGTAGTATTTCGGGCATAACGGAGTCGCCCCTCCACTTT,CASSISGITESPLHF
TRBJ2-5,TRBV6-6,NA,NA,TGTGCCAGCAGACCCTTCGAGGGGACGGGAGAGACCCAGTACTTC,CASRPFEGTGETQYF
TRBJ1-2,TRBV11-2,TRBD1,NA,TGTGCCAGCAGCTTTGGGACAGGGGCCCATGGCTACACCTTC,CASSFGTGAHGYTF
TRBJ1-6,TRBV7-9,TRBD1,NA,TGTGCCAGCAGCACAGGACAGGGGGGCTTTTCACCCCTCCACTTT,CASSTGQGGFSPLHF
TRBJ2-7,TRBV7-2,TRBD2,once,TGTGCCAGCAGCTTAGAGCGGGGTACCGGCGAGCAGTACTTC,CASSLERGTGEQYF
TRBJ2-2,TRBV5-6,TRBD1,NA,TGTGCCAGCAGCAGGGACAGGGGCCGGAACACCGGGGAGCTGTTTTTT,CASSRDRGRNTGELFF
TRBJ2-1,TRBV12-5,TRBD2,NA,TGTGCTAGTGGTTTGGCACCATTAACCGGGACTAGCGGGGGTCTAACGTCCTACAATGAGCAGTTCTTC,CASGLAPLTGTSGGLTSYNEQFF
TRBJ2-7,TRBV18,NA,NA,TGTGCCAGCTCACCCACGCGGGGTGGTGGGTACGAGCAGTACTTC,CASSPTRGGGYEQYF
TRBJ2-2,TRBV5-6,TRBD2,NA,TGTGCCAGCAGCTTTTTAGCGGGGGTAAACACCGGGGAGCTGTTTTTT,CASSFLAGVNTGELFF
TRBJ2-7,TRBV14,TRBD1,NA,TGTGCCAGCAGCCAAGGGTGGGACAGCTTATCCTACGAGCAGTACTTC,CASSQGWDSLSYEQYF
TRBJ1-1,TRBV11-1,TRBD1,NA,TGTGCCAGCAGCTTACCAGGGGGCACTGAAGCTTTCTTT,CASSLPGGTEAFF
TRBJ1-2,TRBV6-5,TRBD1,NA,TGTGCCAGCAGGCGGACAGGGAGCGGCTACACCTTC,CASRRTGSGYTF
TRBJ2-4,TRBV11-2,NA,NA,TGTGCCAGCAGCGCATTAGGGAGGTCGGCCAAAAACATTCAGTACTTC,CASSALGRSAKNIQYF
TRBJ2-5,TRBV5-1,NA,few,TGCGCCAGCAGCTTGGAGGAGACCCAGTACTTC,CASSLEETQYF
TRBJ2-3,TRBV5-1,TRBD2,NA,TGCGCCAGCAGCTTGGGTCCTAGCGGGGCCAACACAGATACGCAGTATTTT,CASSLGPSGANTDTQYF
TRBJ2-1,TRBV10-3,TRBD1,NA,TGTGCCCAGGGACAGGGGGCGGCCGAGCAGTTCTTC,CAQGQGAAEQFF
TRBJ2-3,TRBV19,TRBD2,NA,TGTGCCAGTAGTCCCCACTACGGACTAGCGGGGGGTAGGTCCACAGATACGCAGTATTTT,CASSPHYGLAGGRSTDTQYF
TRBJ1-6,TRBV4-3,NA,few,TGCGCCAGCAGCCAAGACGGGGAGCGTTCACCCCTCCACTTT,CASSQDGERSPLHF
TRBJ1-2,TRBV18,TRBD1,NA,TGTGCCAGCTCCCAAGGGACAGCCAACTATGGCTACACCTTC,CASSQGTANYGYTF
TRBJ1-4,TRBV9,NA,NA,TGTGCCAGCAGCCAGGGGTATGCTAATGAAAAACTGTTTTTT,CASSQGYANEKLFF